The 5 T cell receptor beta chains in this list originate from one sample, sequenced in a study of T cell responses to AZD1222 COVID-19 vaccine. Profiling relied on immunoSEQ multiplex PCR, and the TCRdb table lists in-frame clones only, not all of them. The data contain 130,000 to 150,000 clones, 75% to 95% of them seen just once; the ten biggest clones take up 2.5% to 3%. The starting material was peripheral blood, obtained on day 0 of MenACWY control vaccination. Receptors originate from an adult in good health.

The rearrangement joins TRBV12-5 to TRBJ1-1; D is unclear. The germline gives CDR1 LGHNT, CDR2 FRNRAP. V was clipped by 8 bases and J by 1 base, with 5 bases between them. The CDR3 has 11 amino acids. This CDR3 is CASSQNTEAFF. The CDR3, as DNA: TGTGCTAGTAGCCAGAACACTGAAGCTTTCTTT.

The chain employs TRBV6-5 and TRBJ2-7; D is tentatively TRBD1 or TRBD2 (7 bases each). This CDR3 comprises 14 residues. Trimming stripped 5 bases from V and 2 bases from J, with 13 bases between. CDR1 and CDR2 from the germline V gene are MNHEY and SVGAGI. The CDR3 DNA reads TGTGCCAGCAGTCAGGGGGGGGGAGCCTACGAGCAGTACTTC. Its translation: CASSQGGGAYEQYF.

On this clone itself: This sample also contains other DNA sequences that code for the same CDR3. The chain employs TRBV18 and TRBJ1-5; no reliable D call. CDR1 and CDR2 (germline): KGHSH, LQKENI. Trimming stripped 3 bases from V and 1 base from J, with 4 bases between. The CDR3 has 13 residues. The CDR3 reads CASSPWSNQPQHF. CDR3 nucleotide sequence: TGTGCCAGCTCACCGTGGAGCAATCAGCCCCAGCATTTT.

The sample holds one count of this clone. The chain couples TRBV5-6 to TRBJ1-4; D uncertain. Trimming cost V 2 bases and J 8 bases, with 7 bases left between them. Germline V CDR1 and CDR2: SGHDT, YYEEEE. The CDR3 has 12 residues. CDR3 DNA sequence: TGTGCCAGCAGCTTCTTCAGCGAAAAACTGTTTTTT. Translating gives CASSFFSEKLFF.

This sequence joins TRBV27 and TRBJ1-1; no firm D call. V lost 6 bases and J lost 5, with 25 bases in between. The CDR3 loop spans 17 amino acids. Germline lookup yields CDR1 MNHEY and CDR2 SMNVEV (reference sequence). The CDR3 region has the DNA TGTGCCAGCAGCTTAATTCCCACAGTCGATCTCGATACTGAAGCTTTCTTT. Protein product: CASSLIPTVDLDTEAFF.